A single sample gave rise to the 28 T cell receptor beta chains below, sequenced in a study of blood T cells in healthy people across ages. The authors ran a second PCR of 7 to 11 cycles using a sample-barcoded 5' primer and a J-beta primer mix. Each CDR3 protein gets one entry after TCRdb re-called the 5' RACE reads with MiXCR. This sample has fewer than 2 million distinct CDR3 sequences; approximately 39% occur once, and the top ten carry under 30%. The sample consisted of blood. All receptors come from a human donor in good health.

Here the CDR3 reads CASSLASPDEQFF. CDR3 sequence (DNA): TGCGCCAGCAGCTTGGCCTCCCCGGATGAGCAGTTCTTC. The gene calls are TRBV5-1 and TRBJ2-1; D remains ambiguous. This CDR3 is 13 amino acids long. The germline V and J ends were trimmed by 0 bases and 8 bases, with 9 bases remaining between them. Germline values: CDR1 SGHRS, CDR2 YFSETQ.

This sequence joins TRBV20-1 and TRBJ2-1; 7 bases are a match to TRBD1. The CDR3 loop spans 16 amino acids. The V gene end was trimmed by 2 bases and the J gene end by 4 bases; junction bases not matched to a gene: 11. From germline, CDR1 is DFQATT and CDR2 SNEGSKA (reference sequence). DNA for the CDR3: TGCAGTGCTAGACCCCTCGACAGGGTCCCATACAATGAGCAGTTCTTC. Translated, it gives CSARPLDRVPYNEQFF.

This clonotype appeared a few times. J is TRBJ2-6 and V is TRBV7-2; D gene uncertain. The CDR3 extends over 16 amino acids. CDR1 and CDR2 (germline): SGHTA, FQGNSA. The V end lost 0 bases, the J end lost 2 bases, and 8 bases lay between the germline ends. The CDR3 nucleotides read TGTGCCAGCAGCTTAGCCCGGTTAGCTGGGGCCAACGTCCTGACTTTC. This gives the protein CASSLARLAGANVLTF. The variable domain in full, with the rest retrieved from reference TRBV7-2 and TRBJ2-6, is GAGVSQSPSNKVTEKGKDVELRCDPISGHTALYWYRQSLGQGLEFLIYFQGNSAPDKSGLPSDRFSAERTGGSVSTLTIQRTQQEDSAVYLCASSLARLAGANVLTFGAGSRLTVL.

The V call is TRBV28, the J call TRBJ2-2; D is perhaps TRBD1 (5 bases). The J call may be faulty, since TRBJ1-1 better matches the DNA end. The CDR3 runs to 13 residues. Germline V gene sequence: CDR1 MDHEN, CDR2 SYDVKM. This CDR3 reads CASSLSTFGGAFF. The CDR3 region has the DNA TGTGCCAGCAGTTTATCGACTTTTGGGGGAGCTTTCTTT.

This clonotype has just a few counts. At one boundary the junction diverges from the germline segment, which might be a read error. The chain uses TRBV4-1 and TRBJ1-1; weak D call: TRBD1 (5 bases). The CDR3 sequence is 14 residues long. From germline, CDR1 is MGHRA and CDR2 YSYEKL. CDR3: CASSQEGTNTEAFF. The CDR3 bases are TGTGCCAGCAGCCAGGAGGGGACGAACACTGAAGCTTTCTTT.

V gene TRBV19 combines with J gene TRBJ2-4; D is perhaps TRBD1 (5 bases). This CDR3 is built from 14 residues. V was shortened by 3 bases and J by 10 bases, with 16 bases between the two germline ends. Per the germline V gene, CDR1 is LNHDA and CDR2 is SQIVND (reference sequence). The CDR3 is CASSMRDSLGIQYF. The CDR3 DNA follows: TGTGCCAGTAGTATGCGCGACAGTTTAGGGATTCAGTACTTC.

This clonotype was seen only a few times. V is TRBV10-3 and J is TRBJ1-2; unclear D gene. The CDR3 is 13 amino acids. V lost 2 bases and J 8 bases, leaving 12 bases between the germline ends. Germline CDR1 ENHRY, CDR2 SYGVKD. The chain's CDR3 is CAISEIGAGGYTF. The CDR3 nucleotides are TGTGCCATCAGTGAGATCGGCGCGGGGGGCTACACCTTC.

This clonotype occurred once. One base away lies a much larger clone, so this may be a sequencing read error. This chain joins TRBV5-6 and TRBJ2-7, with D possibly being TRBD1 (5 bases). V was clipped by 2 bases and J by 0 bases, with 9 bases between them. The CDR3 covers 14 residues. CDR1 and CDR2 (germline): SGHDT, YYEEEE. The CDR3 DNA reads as TGTGCCAGCAGCTTTGACAGTTACTCCTACGAGCAGTACTTC. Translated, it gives CASSFDSYSYEQYF.

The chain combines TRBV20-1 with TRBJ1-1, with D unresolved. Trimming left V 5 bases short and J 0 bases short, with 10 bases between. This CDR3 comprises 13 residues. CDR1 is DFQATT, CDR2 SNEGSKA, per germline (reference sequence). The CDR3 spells CSAGEHMNTEAFF. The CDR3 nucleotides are TGCAGTGCTGGGGAGCATATGAACACTGAAGCTTTCTTT.

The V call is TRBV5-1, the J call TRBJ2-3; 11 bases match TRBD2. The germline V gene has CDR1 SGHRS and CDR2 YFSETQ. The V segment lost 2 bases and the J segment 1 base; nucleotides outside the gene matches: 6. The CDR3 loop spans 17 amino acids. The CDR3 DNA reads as TGCGCCAGCAGCTTACCACAACTAGCGGGAGGCACAGATACGCAGTATTTT. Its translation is CASSLPQLAGGTDTQYF.

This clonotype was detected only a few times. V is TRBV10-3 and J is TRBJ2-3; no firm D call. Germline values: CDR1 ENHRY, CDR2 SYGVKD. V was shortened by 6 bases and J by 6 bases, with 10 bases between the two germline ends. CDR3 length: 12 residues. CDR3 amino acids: CAIRGIEDTQYF. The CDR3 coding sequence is TGTGCCATCAGAGGTATTGAGGATACGCAGTATTTT.

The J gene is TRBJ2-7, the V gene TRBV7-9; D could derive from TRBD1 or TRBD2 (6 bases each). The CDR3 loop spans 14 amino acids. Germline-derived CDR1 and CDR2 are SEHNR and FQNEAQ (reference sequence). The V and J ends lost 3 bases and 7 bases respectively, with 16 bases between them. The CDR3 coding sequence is TGTGCCAGCAGCTTCGGGGGCGGGTTGTGGGAGCAGTACTTC. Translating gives CASSFGGGLWEQYF.

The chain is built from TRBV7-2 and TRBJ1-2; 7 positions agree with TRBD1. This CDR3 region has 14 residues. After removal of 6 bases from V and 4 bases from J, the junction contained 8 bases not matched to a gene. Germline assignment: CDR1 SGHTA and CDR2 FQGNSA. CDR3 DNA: TGTGCCAGCAGTATCAGACAGGGCGTCTATGGCTACACCTTC. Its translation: CASSIRQGVYGYTF.

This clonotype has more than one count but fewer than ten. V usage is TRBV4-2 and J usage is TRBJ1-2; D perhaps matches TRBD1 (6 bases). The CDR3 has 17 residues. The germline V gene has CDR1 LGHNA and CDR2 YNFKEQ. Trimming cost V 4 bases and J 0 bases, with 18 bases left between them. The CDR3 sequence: CASSRDQGGRANYGYTF. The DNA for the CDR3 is TGTGCCAGCAGCCGCGACCAAGGGGGGAGAGCTAACTATGGCTACACCTTC.

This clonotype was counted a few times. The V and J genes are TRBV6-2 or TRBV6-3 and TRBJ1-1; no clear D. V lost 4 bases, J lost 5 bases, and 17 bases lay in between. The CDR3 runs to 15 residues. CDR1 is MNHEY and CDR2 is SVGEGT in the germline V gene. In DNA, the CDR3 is TGTGCCAGCAGTTTACTCGGGAGAGGAGGAACTGAAGCTTTCTTT. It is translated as CASSLLGRGGTEAFF.

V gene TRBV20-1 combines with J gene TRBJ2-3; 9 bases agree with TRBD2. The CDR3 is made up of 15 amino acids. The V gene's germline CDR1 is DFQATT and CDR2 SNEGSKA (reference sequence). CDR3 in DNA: TGCAGCTGGCAAGGGCGGGGGGGCTACACAGATACGCAGTATTTT. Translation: CSWQGRGGYTDTQYF.

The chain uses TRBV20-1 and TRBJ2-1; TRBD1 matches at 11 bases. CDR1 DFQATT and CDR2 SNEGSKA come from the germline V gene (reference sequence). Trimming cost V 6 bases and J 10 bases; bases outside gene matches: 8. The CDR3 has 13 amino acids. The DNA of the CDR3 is TGCAGTGCCAGGACAGGGGGCGTCTACGAGCAGTTCTTC. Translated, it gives CSARTGGVYEQFF.

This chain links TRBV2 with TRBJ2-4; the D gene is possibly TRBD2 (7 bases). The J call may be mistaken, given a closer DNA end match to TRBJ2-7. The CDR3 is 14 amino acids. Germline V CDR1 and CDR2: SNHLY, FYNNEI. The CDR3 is CASRAGADPYEQYF. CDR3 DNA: TGTGCCAGCAGGGCGGGGGCAGACCCATACGAGCAGTACTTC.

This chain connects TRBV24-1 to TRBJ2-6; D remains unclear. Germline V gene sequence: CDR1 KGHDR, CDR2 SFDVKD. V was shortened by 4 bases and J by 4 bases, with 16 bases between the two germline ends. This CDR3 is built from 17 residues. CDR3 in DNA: TGTGCCACCAGTGACTCTATAAGCGTCCCCGGGGCCAACGTCCTGACTTTC. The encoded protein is CATSDSISVPGANVLTF.

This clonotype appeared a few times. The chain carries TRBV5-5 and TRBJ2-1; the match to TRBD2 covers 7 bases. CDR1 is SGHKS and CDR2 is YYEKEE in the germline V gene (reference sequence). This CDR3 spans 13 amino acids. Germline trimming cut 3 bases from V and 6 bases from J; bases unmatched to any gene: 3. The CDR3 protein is CASSWRGSNEQFF. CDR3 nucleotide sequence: TGTGCCAGCAGCTGGCGGGGGAGCAATGAGCAGTTCTTC.

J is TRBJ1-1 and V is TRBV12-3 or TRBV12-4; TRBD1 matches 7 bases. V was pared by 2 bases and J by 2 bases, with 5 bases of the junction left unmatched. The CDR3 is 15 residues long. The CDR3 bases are TGTGCCAGCAGTTTAAAGGGACAGCTAAACACTGAAGCTTTCTTT. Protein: CASSLKGQLNTEAFF.

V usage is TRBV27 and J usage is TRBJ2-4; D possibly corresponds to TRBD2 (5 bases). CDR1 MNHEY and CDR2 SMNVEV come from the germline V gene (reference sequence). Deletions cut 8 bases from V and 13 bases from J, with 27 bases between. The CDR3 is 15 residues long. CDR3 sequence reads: CASGLSQDYYNEQYF. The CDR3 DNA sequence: TGTGCCAGCGGGCTCTCCCAAGACTACTACAATGAGCAGTACTTC.

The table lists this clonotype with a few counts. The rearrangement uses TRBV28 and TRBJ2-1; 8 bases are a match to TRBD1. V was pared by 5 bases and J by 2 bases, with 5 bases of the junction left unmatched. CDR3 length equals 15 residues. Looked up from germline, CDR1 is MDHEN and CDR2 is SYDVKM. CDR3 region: CASSEGQGPYNEQFF. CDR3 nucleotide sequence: TGTGCCAGCAGTGAAGGACAGGGACCCTACAATGAGCAGTTCTTC.

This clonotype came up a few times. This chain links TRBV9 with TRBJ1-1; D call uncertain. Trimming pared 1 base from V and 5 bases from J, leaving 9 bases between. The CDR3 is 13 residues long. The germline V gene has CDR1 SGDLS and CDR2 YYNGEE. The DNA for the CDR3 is TGTGCCAGCAGCGTATATGGGGAAACTGAAGCTTTCTTT. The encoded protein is CASSVYGETEAFF. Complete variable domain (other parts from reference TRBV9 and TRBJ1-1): DSGVTQTPKHLITATGQRVTLRCSPRSGDLSVYWYQQSLDQGLQFLIQYYNGEERAKGNILERFSAQQFPDLHSELNLSSLELGDSALYFCASSVYGETEAFFGQGTRLTVV.

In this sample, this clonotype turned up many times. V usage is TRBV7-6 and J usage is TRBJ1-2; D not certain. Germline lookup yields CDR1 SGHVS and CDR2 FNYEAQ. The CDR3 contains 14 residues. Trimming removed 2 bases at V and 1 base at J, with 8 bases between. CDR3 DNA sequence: TGTGCCAGCAGCTTAAGGGCGAATAACTATGGCTACACCTTC. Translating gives CASSLRANNYGYTF.

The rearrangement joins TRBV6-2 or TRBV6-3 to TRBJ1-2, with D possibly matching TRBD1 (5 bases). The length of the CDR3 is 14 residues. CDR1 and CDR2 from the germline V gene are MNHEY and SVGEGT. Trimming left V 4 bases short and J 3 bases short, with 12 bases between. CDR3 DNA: TGTGCCAGCAGTTTTGAGGGGCCCTACTATGGCTACACCTTC. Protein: CASSFEGPYYGYTF.

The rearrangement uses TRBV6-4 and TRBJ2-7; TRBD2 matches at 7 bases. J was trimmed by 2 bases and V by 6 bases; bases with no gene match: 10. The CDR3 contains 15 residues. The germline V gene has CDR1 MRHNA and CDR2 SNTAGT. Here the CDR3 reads CASSRPAGPPYEQYF. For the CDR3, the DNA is TGTGCCAGCAGCCGACCAGCGGGGCCACCCTACGAGCAGTACTTC.

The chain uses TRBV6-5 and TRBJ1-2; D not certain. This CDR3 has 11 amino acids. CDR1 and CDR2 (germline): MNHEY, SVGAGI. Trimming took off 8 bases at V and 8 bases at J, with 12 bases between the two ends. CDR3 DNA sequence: TGTGCCAGCTCCGGGCCCCGGGGCTACACCTTC. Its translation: CASSGPRGYTF.